This TCR beta chain was recorded in a study of blood T cell repertoires in COVID-19. The V and J ends lost 4 bases and 3 bases respectively, with 14 bases between them. Germline CDR1 is SGHRS and CDR2 is YFSETQ. The CDR3 extends over 14 amino acids. In the authors' workflow: Reference gene primers were amplified, and this amplification served to estimate nucleated cell counts. Clones were read by immunoSEQ multiplex PCR, and TCRdb kept only the in-frame ones, dropping some. V, J and clone size were drawn from that table, and D and trimming were deduced from the DNA. Of some 270,000 clones in the sample, roughly 89% were seen once.

The rearrangement links TRBV5-1 to TRBJ2-7; tentative D call: TRBD1 (5 bases). Sequenced input: peripheral blood. The clonotype was recovered from a man in his fifties or sixties with acute or convalescent COVID-19. CDR3 sequence reads: CASSPARQIYEQYF. CDR3 bases: TGCGCCAGCAGCCCCGCTCGACAGATCTACGAGCAGTACTTC. Drawing the rest from reference TRBV5-1 and TRBJ2-7, the complete variable domain is KAGVTQTPRYLIKTRGQQVTLSCSPISGHRSVSWYQQTPGQGLQFLFEYFSETQRNKGNFPGRFSGRQFSNSRSEMNVSTLELGDSALYLCASSPARQIYEQYFGPGTRLTVT.